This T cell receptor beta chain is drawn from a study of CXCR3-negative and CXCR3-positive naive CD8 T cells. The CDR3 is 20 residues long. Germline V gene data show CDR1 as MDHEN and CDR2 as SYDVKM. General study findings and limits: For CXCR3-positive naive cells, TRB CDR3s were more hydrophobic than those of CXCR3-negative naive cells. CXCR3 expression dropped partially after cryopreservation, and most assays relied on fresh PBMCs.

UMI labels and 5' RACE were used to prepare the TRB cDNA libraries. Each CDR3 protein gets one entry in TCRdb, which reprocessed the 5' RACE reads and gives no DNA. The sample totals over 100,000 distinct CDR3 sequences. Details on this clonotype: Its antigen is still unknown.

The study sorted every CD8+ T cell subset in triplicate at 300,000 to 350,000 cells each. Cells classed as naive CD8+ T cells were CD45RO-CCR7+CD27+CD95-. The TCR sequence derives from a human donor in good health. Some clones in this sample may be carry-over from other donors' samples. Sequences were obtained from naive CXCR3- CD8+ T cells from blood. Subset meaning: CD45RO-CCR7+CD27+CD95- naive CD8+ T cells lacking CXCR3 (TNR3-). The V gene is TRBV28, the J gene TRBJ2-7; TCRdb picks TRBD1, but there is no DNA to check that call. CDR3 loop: CASSPADGRTGRLSSYEQYF.